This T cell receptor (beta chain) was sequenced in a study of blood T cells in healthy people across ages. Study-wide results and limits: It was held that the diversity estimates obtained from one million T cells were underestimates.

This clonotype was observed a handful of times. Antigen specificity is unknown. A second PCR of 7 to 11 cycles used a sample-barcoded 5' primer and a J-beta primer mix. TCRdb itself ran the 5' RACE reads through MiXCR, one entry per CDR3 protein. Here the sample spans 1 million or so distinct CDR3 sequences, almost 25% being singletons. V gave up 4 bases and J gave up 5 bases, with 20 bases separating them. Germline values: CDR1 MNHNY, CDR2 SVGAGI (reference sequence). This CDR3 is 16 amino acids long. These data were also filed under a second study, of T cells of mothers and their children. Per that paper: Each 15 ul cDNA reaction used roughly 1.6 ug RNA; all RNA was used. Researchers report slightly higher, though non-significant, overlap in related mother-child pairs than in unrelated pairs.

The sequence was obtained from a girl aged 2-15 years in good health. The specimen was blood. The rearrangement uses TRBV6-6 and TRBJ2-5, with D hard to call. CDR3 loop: CASSSWITPKGETQYF. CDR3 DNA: TGTGCCAGCAGTTCTTGGATTACTCCGAAGGGCGAGACCCAGTACTTC.